This T cell receptor beta chain was documented in a study of blood T cells in healthy people across ages. PCR was performed a second time for 7 to 11 cycles using a sample-barcoded 5' primer and a J-beta primer mix. TCRdb re-analysed the 5' RACE reads in MiXCR, keeping a single row per CDR3 protein. This table has around 2 million distinct CDR3 sequences, 39% appearing once. Trimming removed 0 bases from V and 0 bases from J; junction bases left unmatched: 7. Germline V gives CDR1 DFQATT, CDR2 SNEGSKA (reference sequence). The CDR3 has 18 amino acids. What was sequenced was blood. This sequence joins TRBV20-1 and TRBJ2-1; the match to TRBD1 covers 11 bases. This sequence was found in a human donor in good health. DNA for the CDR3: TGCAGTGCTAGAGACCCGGGACAGGGGGTCCTCTCCTACAATGAGCAGTTCTTC. It yields the protein CSARDPGQGVLSYNEQFF.